This T cell receptor beta chain was recovered during a study of blood T cells in healthy people across ages. Whole-study findings and limits: The long-lived group displayed more naive CD4+ cells, plus higher diversity, than the aged donors did. TCR beta diversity was tightly associated with the proportion of naive T cells.

In regard to this clonotype: Its antigen is still unknown.

A second roughly 6 to 12 cycle PCR used barcoded and J-beta primers. TCRdb re-called the 5' RACE reads through MiXCR, storing one row per CDR3 protein. Altogether 2 million or so distinct CDR3 sequences are present, about 50% being singletons, with the ten largest covering over 2%. V was cut by 4 bases and J by 0 bases, with 10 bases left in between. The CDR3 length is 15 residues. Germline CDR1 and CDR2: KGHDR and SFDVKD. Per sample, a minimum of 6.5 million PBMCs were isolated. The genes are TRBV24-1 and TRBJ2-3, with D possibly being TRBD1 (6 bases). This sequence originates from a woman in her forties in good health. Sequencing was performed on blood. The CDR3 DNA sequence: TGTGCCACCAGTGACTGGACAGATAGCACAGATACGCAGTATTTT. Translating it yields CATSDWTDSTDTQYF.